This T cell receptor (beta chain) was found in a study of blood T cell repertoires in COVID-19. Trimming left V 10 bases short and J 7 bases short, with 19 bases between. Germline V lookup: CDR1 MDHEN, CDR2 SYDVKM. This CDR3 comprises 13 residues. The data were produced by immunoSEQ multiplex PCR, yet TCRdb's version contains in-frame clones alone and is incomplete. This table holds around 50,000 clones, 70% to 90% found once. This chain joins TRBV28 and TRBJ2-5; possibly TRBD2 for D (6 bases). The material sequenced was peripheral blood. The receptor comes from a man aged 45-65 years with active COVID-19. CDR3: CATPRGGTRTQYF. The CDR3 nucleotides read TGTGCCACCCCCCGCGGCGGGACGAGGACCCAGTACTTC.